A selection of T cell receptor beta chains follows, all from one sample in a study of T cells after yellow fever vaccination. TCRdb itself ran the 5' RACE reads through MiXCR, one entry per CDR3 protein. Here the sample spans about 110,000 distinct CDR3 sequences, 8.4% being singletons. The sequencing used CD8+ T cells sorted from PBMCs, collected 45 days after the yellow fever booster vaccination. The receptors shown here come from a man aged 25-45 years who received the YFV17D yellow fever vaccine. The CDR3 runs from the conserved cysteine through the conserved F or W. A D gene is named only where the DNA matches it firmly. Clone size appears in some rows only: once, few, many, or a class for an expanded clone.

j_call clone_size v_call d_call cdr3_aa cdr3_nt
TRBJ2-5 many TRBV12-3/TRBV12-4 TRBD2 CASSSLAGGIPTQYF TGTGCCAGCAGCTCCCTAGCGGGAGGCATCCCAACCCAGTACTTC
TRBJ2-7 many TRBV29-1 TRBD2 CSVGGAGVAYEQYF TGCAGCGTTGGTGGTGCGGGAGTCGCATACGAGCAGTACTTC
TRBJ2-1 many TRBV7-2 TRBD2 CASSFPGTTYNEQFF TGTGCCAGCAGCTTCCCCGGGACTACTTACAATGAGCAGTTCTTC
TRBJ2-7 few TRBV29-1 TRBD2 CSVSRGGAVYEQYF TGCAGCGTCTCCCGCGGGGGGGCGGTCTACGAGCAGTACTTC
TRBJ2-7 many TRBV24-1 TRBD1 CATGQGGAYEQYF TGTGCCACAGGACAGGGTGGGGCCTACGAGCAGTACTTC
TRBJ2-3 many TRBV20-1 TRBD1 CSSARTGLGTDTQYF TGCAGTAGTGCCCGGACAGGGTTGGGGACAGATACGCAGTATTTT
TRBJ2-1 many TRBV7-8 - CASNERGRSYNEQFF TGTGCCAGCAACGAACGTGGGAGGTCTTACAATGAGCAGTTCTTC
TRBJ1-1 - TRBV9 - CASSGGRLGPTEAFF TGTGCCAGCAGCGGGGGTCGGTTGGGGCCCACTGAAGCTTTCTTT
TRBJ2-1 many TRBV5-1 - CASSFQGSPPYNEQFF TGCGCCAGCAGTTTTCAGGGTTCTCCCCCCTACAATGAGCAGTTCTTC
TRBJ1-2 - TRBV11-2 - CASSLGLSFPGINYGYTF TGTGCCAGCAGCTTAGGATTAAGTTTCCCAGGGATAAACTATGGCTACACCTTC
TRBJ2-7 many TRBV20-1 - CSAISPGAQGEQYF TGCAGTGCTATCTCCCCGGGAGCCCAAGGGGAGCAGTACTTC
TRBJ2-5 many TRBV9 TRBD2 CASSSGLAVQETQYF TGTGCCAGCAGCTCGGGACTAGCGGTCCAAGAGACCCAGTACTTC
TRBJ2-1 many TRBV29-1 - CSVGQREQFF TGCAGCGTTGGTCAGCGTGAGCAGTTCTTC
TRBJ1-5 many TRBV27 - CASQSGPGGNQPQHF TGTGCCAGCCAATCTGGGCCCGGGGGCAATCAGCCCCAGCATTTT
TRBJ2-7 many TRBV5-1 - CASSLGDNYEQYF TGCGCCAGCAGCTTGGGGGACAACTACGAGCAGTACTTC
TRBJ1-2 many TRBV12-3/TRBV12-4 - CASSLHQTFSNYGYTF TGTGCCAGCAGTCTCCACCAGACATTTAGTAACTATGGCTACACCTTC
TRBJ2-1 many TRBV6-1 TRBD2 CASGTSGTLWGEEQFF TGTGCCAGTGGGACTAGCGGGACCCTTTGGGGCGAGGAGCAGTTCTTC
TRBJ2-1 - TRBV9 TRBD2 CASSAGAANEQFF TGTGCCAGCTCCGCGGGAGCTGCAAATGAGCAGTTCTTC
TRBJ2-7 - TRBV6-1 TRBD2 CASSQPSSGGLYEQYF TGTGCCAGCAGTCAACCCTCTAGCGGGGGCCTCTACGAGCAGTACTTC
TRBJ2-3 many TRBV15 - CATSRDLGTDTQYF TGTGCCACCAGCAGAGATCTTGGCACAGATACGCAGTATTTT
TRBJ2-3 - TRBV6-5 TRBD2 CASSSGTSADTQYF TGTGCCAGCAGTTCCGGGACTAGCGCAGATACGCAGTATTTT
TRBJ2-3 many TRBV4-3 - CASSQEVVADTQYF TGCGCCAGCAGCCAAGAAGTCGTTGCAGATACGCAGTATTTT
TRBJ2-1 - TRBV10-3 - CAISSPPDWVSVNNEQFF TGTGCCATCAGTTCACCTCCCGACTGGGTTAGTGTGAACAATGAGCAGTTCTTC
TRBJ2-1 many TRBV12-3/TRBV12-4 - CASSSSPNEQFF TGTGCCAGCAGCTCGAGCCCCAATGAGCAGTTCTTC
TRBJ2-1 many TRBV29-1 TRBD2 CSAASGTSFEQFF TGCAGCGCTGCATCCGGGACTAGTTTTGAGCAGTTCTTC
TRBJ2-7 many TRBV5-1 TRBD2 CASSSVGTSGSPEQYF TGCGCCAGCAGCTCGGTAGGGACTAGCGGGAGCCCCGAGCAGTACTTC
TRBJ2-7 few TRBV10-1 - CASSLAEPYEQYF TGCGCCAGCAGCTTAGCGGAACCCTACGAGCAGTACTTC
TRBJ2-7 many TRBV3-1 - CASSPGTYTGYEQYF TGTGCCAGCAGCCCCGGGACTTACACAGGGTACGAGCAGTACTTC
TRBJ2-1 many TRBV29-1 - CSVDREVNEQFF TGCAGCGTTGACAGGGAGGTCAATGAGCAGTTCTTC
TRBJ2-7 - TRBV9 TRBD2 CASSAGLAEPYEQYF TGTGCCAGCAGCGCCGGACTAGCGGAACCCTACGAGCAGTACTTC
TRBJ1-2 few TRBV10-1 - CASNLSPGDYGYTF TGCGCCAGCAACCTCAGCCCGGGTGACTATGGCTACACCTTC
TRBJ1-6 many TRBV20-1 - CSAETGMNSPLHF TGCAGTGCCGAAACAGGGATGAATTCACCCCTCCACTTT
TRBJ2-7 many TRBV21-1 - CASSTSSGNFYEQYF TGTGCCAGCAGCACCTCTAGCGGGAACTTCTACGAGCAGTACTTC
TRBJ2-1 few TRBV3-1 TRBD2 CASSLPGLAHEQFF TGTGCCAGCAGCCTACCAGGACTAGCTCACGAGCAGTTCTTC
TRBJ2-1 many TRBV6-1 TRBD2 CASNTLAGGDNEQFF TGTGCCAGCAATACTTTAGCGGGAGGAGACAATGAGCAGTTCTTC
TRBJ2-1 many TRBV5-1 TRBD2 CASSLLAGVEQFF TGCGCCAGCAGCTTACTAGCGGGAGTCGAGCAGTTCTTC
TRBJ2-3 many TRBV3-1 - CASSPNLPDTQYF TGTGCCAGCAGCCCAAACCTACCAGATACGCAGTATTTT
TRBJ2-1 many TRBV27 TRBD2 CASSYGTSGNNEQFF TGTGCCAGCAGCTACGGGACTAGCGGAAACAATGAGCAGTTCTTC
TRBJ2-1 many TRBV11-3 - CASSKSSYNEQFF TGTGCCAGCAGTAAGTCTTCCTACAATGAGCAGTTCTTC
TRBJ2-1 many TRBV7-6 - CASSLAPISSYNEQFF TGTGCCAGCAGCTTAGCCCCAATCAGCTCCTACAATGAGCAGTTCTTC
TRBJ2-1 many TRBV7-3 - CASSLTPLSSYNEQFF TGTGCCAGCAGCTTAACTCCTTTGAGCTCCTACAATGAGCAGTTCTTC
TRBJ2-7 many TRBV6-5 - CASSRVWYDEQYF TGTGCCAGCAGCAGGGTCTGGTACGACGAGCAGTACTTC
TRBJ2-2 many TRBV28 - CASSSPGLYTGELFF TGTGCCAGCAGTTCGCCGGGACTTTACACCGGGGAGCTGTTTTTT
TRBJ2-1 many TRBV5-1 TRBD2 CASRQARGGLAGIEQFF TGCGCCAGTCGTCAGGCTAGAGGGGGACTAGCGGGAATTGAGCAGTTCTTC
TRBJ1-2 few TRBV14 TRBD1 CASSQEADRSNYGYTF TGTGCCAGCAGCCAAGAGGCGGACAGGTCCAACTATGGCTACACCTTC
TRBJ2-5 few TRBV7-9 - CASSLDYEETQYF TGTGCCAGCAGCTTAGATTACGAAGAGACCCAGTACTTC
TRBJ2-7 few TRBV6-1 TRBD1 CASSEKGASYEQYF TGTGCCAGCAGTGAGAAGGGGGCGTCCTACGAGCAGTACTTC
TRBJ2-7 many TRBV6-1 - CASSAGRGGYEQYF TGTGCCAGCAGTGCGGGGAGGGGGGGATACGAGCAGTACTTC
TRBJ1-5 - TRBV7-9 TRBD1 CASSRTGGNQPQHF TGTGCCAGCAGCCGGACAGGGGGGAATCAGCCCCAGCATTTT
TRBJ2-7 many TRBV6-5 - CASSYESNTHEQYF TGTGCCAGCAGTTACGAGAGTAACACCCACGAGCAGTACTTC